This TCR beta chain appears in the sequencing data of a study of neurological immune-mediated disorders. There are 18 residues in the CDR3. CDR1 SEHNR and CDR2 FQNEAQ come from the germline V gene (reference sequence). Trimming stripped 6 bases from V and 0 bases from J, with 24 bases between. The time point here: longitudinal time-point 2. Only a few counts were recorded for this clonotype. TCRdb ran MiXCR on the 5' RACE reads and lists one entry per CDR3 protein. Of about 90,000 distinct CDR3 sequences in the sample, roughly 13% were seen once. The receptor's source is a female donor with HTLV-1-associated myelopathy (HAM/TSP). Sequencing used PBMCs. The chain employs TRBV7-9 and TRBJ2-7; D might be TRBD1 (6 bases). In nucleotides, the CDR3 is TGTGCCAGCAGTTCCCCCCTTGGCAGGGGCCTTAGCTCCTACGAGCAGTACTTC. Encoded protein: CASSSPLGRGLSSYEQYF.